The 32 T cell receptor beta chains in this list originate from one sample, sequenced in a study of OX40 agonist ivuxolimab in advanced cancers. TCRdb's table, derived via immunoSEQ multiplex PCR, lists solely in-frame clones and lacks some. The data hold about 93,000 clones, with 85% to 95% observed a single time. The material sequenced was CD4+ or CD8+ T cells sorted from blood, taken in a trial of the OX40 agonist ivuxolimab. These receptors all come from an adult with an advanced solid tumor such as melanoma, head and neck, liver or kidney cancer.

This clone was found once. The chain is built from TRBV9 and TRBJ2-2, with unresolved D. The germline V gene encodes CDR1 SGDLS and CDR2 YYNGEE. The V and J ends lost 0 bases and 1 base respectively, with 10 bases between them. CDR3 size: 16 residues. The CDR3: CASSVVHTLNTGELFF. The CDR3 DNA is TGTGCCAGCAGCGTAGTGCACACCTTGAACACCGGGGAGCTGTTTTTT.

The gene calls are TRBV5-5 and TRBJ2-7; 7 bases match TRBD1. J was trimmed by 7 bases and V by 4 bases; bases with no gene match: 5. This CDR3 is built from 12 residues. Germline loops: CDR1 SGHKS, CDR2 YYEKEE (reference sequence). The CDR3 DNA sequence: TGTGCCAGCAGCCTGACAGGGCAAGAGCAGTACTTC. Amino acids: CASSLTGQEQYF.

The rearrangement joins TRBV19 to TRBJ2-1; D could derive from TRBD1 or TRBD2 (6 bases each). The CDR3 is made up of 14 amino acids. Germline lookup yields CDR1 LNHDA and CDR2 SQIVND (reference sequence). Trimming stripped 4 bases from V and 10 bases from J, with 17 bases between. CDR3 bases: TGTGCCAGTAGTACCCCCGGGGGCCTAGACGAGCAGTTCTTC. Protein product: CASSTPGGLDEQFF. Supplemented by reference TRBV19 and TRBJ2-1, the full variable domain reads DGGITQSPKYLFRKEGQNVTLSCEQNLNHDAMYWYRQDPGQGLRLIYYSQIVNDFQKGDIAEGYSVSREKKESFPLTVTSAQKNPTAFYLCASSTPGGLDEQFFGPGTRLTVL.

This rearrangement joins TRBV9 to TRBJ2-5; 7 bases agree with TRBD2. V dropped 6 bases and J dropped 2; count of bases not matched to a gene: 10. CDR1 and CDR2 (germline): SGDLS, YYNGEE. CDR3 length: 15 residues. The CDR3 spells CASTPGGTQQETQYF. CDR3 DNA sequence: TGTGCCAGCACCCCGGGGGGAACACAGCAAGAGACCCAGTACTTC.

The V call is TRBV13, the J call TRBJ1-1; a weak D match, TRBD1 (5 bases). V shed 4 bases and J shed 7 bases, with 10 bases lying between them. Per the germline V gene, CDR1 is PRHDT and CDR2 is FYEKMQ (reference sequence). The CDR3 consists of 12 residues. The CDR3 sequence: CASSSFDSEAFF. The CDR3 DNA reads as TGTGCCAGCAGCTCTTTCGACAGTGAAGCTTTCTTT.

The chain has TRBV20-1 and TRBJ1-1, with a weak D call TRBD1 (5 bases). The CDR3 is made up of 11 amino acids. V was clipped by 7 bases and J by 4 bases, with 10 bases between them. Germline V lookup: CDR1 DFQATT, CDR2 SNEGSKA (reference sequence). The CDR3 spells CSGRQGTEAFF. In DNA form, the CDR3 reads TGCAGTGGCCGCCAGGGCACTGAAGCTTTCTTT.

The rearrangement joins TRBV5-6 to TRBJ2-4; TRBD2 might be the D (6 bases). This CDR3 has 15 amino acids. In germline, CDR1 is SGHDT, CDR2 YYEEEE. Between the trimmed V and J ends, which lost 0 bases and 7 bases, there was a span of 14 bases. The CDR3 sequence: CASSLVPRGLNIQYF. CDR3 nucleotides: TGTGCCAGCAGCTTGGTCCCCCGGGGGTTGAACATTCAGTACTTC. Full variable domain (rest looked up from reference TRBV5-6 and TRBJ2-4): DAGVTQSPTHLIKTRGQQVTLRCSPKSGHDTVSWYQQALGQGPQFIFQYYEEEERQRGNFPDRFSGHQFPNYSSELNVNALLLGDSALYLCASSLVPRGLNIQYFGAGTRLSVL.

The CDR3 loop is CASSSGQGANYGYTF. The CDR3 region has the DNA TGCGCCAGCAGCTCCGGACAGGGAGCTAACTATGGCTACACCTTC. This chain uses TRBV5-1 with TRBJ1-2, with 8 bases that match TRBD1. Per the germline V gene, CDR1 is SGHRS and CDR2 is YFSETQ. The CDR3 has 15 residues. Trimming cost V 3 bases and J 0 bases; bases outside gene matches: 4.

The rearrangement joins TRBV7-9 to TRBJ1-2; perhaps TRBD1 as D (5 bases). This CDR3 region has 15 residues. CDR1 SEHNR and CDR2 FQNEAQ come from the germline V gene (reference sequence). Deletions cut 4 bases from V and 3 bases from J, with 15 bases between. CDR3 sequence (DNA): TGTGCCAGCAGCTCTATCTCCCAGGGCTACTATGGCTACACCTTC. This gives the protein CASSSISQGYYGYTF.

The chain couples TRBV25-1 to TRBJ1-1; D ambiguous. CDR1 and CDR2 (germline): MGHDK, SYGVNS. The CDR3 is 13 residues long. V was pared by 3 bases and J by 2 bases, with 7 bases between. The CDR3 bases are TGTGCCAGCAGTGAGTGGAGCAACACTGAAGCTTTCTTT. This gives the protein CASSEWSNTEAFF.

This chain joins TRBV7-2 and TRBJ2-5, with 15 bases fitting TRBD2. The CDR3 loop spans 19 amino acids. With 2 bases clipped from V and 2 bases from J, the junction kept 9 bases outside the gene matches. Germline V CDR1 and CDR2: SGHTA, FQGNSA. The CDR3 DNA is TGTGCCAGCAGCTTACCGGTTTGGACTAGCGGGGGGGTACAAGAGACCCAGTACTTC. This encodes CASSLPVWTSGGVQETQYF.

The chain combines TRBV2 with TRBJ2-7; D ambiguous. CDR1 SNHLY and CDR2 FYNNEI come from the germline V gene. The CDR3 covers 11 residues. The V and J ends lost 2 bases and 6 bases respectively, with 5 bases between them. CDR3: CASSERAEQYF. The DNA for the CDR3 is TGTGCCAGCAGTGAACGGGCCGAGCAGTACTTC.

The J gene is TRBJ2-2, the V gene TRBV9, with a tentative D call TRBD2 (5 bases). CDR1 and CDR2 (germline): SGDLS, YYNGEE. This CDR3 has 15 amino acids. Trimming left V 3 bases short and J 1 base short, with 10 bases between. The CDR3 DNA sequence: TGTGCCAGCAGCGCCTCCGGGAAGAACACCGGGGAGCTGTTTTTT. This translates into CASSASGKNTGELFF.

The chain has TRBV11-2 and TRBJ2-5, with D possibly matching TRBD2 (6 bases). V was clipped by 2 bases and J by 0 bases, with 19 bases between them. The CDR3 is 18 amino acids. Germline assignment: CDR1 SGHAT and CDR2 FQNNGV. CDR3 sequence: CASSLSVLGGVNQETQYF. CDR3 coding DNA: TGTGCCAGCAGCTTATCGGTGTTAGGCGGGGTAAACCAAGAGACCCAGTACTTC.

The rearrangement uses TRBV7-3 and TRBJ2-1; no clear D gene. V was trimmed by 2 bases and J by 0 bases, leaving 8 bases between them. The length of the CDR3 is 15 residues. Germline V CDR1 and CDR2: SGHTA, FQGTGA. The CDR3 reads CASSLFRSSYNEQFF. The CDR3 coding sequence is TGTGCCAGCAGCTTATTCCGTAGCTCCTACAATGAGCAGTTCTTC.

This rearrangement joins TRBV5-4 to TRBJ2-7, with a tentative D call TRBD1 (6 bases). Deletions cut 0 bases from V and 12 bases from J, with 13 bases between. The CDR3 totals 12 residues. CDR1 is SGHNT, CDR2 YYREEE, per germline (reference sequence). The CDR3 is CASSLGEGEAYF. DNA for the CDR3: TGTGCCAGCAGCTTGGGAGAGGGGGAAGCGTACTTC.

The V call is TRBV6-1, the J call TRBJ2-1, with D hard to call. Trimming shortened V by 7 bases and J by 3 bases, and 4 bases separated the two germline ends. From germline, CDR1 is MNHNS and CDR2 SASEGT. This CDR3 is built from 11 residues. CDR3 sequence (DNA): TGTGCCAGCATGATCTACAATGAGCAGTTCTTC. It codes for CASMIYNEQFF.

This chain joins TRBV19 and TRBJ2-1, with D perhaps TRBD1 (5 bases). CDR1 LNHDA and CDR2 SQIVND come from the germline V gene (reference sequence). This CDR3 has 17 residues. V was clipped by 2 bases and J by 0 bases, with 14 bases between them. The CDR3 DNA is TGTGCCAGTAGTATACAATTTCTGGGGCGCTCCTACAATGAGCAGTTCTTC. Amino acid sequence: CASSIQFLGRSYNEQFF.

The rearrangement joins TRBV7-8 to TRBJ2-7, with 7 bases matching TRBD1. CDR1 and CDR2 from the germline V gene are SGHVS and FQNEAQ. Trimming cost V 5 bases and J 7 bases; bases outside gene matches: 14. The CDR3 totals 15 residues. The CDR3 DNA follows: TGTGCCAGCAGCACTCCGGGACAGAAGGGTGTGGAGCAGTACTTC. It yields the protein CASSTPGQKGVEQYF.

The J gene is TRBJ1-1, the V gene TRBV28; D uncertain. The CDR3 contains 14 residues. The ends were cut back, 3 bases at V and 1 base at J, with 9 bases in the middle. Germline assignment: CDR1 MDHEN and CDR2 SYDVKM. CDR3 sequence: CASSFGRENTEAFF. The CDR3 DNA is TGTGCCAGCAGTTTTGGCAGAGAGAACACTGAAGCTTTCTTT.

In DNA form, the CDR3 reads TGTGCCAGTAGTATTAGCGGGTTGAACACCGGGGAGCTGTTTTTT. It encodes CASSISGLNTGELFF. This chain joins TRBV19 and TRBJ2-2, with TRBD2 identical over 7 bases. CDR3 length: 15 residues. The ends lost 3 bases at V and 1 base at J; junction bases unmatched: 2. Germline V lookup: CDR1 LNHDA, CDR2 SQIVND (reference sequence).

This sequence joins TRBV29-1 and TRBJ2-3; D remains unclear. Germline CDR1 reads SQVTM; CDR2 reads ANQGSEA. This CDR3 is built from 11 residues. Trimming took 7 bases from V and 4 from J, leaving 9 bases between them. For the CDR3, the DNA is TGCAGCGCCCCGTCTTCAGATACGCAGTATTTT. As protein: CSAPSSDTQYF.

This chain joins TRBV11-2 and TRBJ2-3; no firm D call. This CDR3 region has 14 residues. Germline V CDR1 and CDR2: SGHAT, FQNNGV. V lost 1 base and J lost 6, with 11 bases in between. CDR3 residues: CASSLGAGRDTQYF. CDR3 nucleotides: TGTGCCAGCAGCTTAGGGGCTGGCCGTGATACGCAGTATTTT. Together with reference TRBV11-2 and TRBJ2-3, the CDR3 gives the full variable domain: EAGVAQSPRYKIIEKRQSVAFWCNPISGHATLYWYQQILGQGPKLLIQFQNNGVVDDSQLPKDRFSAERLKGVDSTLKIQPAKLEDSAVYLCASSLGAGRDTQYFGPGTRLTVL.

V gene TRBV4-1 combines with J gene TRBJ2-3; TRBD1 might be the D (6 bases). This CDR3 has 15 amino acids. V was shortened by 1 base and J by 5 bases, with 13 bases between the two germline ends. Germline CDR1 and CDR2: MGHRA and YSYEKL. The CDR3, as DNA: TGCGCCAGCAGCCAAGGTTTGGGGGCAGGAGATACGCAGTATTTT. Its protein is CASSQGLGAGDTQYF.

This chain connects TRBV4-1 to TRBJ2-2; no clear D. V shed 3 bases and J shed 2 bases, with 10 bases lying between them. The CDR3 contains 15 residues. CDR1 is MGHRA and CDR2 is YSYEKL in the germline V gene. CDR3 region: CASSHYLTNTGELFF. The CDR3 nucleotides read TGCGCCAGCAGCCATTACCTGACTAACACCGGGGAGCTGTTTTTT.

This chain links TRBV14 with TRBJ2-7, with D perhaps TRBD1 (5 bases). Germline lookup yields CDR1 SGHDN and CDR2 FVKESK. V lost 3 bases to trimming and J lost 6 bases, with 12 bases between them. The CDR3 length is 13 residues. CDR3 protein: CASSHLGPGEQYF. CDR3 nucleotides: TGTGCCAGCAGCCATTTGGGGCCCGGCGAGCAGTACTTC.

CDR3 sequence (DNA): TGCAGCGTTTTAGCGGGAGCGTCCTACAATGAGCAGTTCTTC. The encoded protein is CSVLAGASYNEQFF. V usage is TRBV29-1 and J usage is TRBJ2-1; 9 bases are a match to TRBD2. CDR1 is SQVTM and CDR2 is ANQGSEA in the germline V gene. J was trimmed by 1 base and V by 5 bases; bases with no gene match: 3. The CDR3 runs to 14 residues.

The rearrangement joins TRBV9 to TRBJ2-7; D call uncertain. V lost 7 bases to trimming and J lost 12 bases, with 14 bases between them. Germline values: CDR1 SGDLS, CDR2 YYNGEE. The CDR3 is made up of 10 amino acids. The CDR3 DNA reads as TGTGCCAGCGCAGGCCGAATTCTGTACTTC. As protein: CASAGRILYF.

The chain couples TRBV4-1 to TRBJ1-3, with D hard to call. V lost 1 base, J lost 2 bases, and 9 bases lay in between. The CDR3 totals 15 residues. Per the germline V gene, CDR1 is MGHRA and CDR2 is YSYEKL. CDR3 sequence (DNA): TGCGCCAGCAGCCAAGGAGAGAGGGCTGGAAACACCATATATTTT. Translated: CASSQGERAGNTIYF.

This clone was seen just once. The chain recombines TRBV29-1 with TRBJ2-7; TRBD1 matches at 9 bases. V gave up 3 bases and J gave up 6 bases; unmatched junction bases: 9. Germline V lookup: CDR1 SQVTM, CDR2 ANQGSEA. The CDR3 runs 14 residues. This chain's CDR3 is CSVDPGQGVGEQYF. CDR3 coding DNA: TGCAGCGTTGATCCGGGACAGGGAGTTGGCGAGCAGTACTTC.

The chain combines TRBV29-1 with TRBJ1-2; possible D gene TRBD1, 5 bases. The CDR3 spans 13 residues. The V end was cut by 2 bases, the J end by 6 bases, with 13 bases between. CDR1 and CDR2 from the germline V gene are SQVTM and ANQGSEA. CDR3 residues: CSVEQGRVDGYTF. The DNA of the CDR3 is TGCAGCGTTGAACAGGGCAGGGTGGATGGCTACACCTTC.

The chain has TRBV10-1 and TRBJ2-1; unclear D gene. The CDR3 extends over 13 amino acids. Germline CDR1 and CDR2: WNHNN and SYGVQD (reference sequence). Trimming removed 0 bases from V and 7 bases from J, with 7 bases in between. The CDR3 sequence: CASSESSSNEQFF. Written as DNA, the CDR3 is TGCGCCAGCAGTGAGTCGTCCAGTAATGAGCAGTTCTTC.